These 18 T cell receptor beta chains came from one sample sequenced in a study of blood T cell repertoires in COVID-19. Clones were sequenced by immunoSEQ multiplex PCR, and TCRdb holds only the in-frame ones, with some missing. The table shows some 150,000 clones, with 85% to 90% occurring only once. Source material: PBMCs or T cells enriched from blood (not recorded which). These receptors were taken from a woman in her 30s with acute COVID-19.

This clone was recorded a few times. Other DNA sequences in the sample encode the same CDR3. V gene TRBV5-1 combines with J gene TRBJ2-1; the D is unclear. Trimming shortened V by 0 bases and J by 3 bases, and 7 bases separated the two germline ends. The germline CDR1 and CDR2 sequences are SGHRS and YFSETQ. This CDR3 comprises 14 residues. This CDR3 reads CASSLGDNYNEQFF. CDR3 bases: TGCGCCAGCAGCTTGGGAGACAACTACAATGAGCAGTTCTTC. Drawing the rest from reference TRBV5-1 and TRBJ2-1, the complete variable domain is KAGVTQTPRYLIKTRGQQVTLSCSPISGHRSVSWYQQTPGQGLQFLFEYFSETQRNKGNFPGRFSGRQFSNSRSEMNVSTLELGDSALYLCASSLGDNYNEQFFGPGTRLTVL.

The V and J genes are TRBV3-1 (or the pseudogene TRBV3-2) and TRBJ2-5, with D possibly TRBD2 on 7 matching bases. This CDR3 spans 15 amino acids. Germline V gene data show CDR1 as LGHDT and CDR2 as YNNKEL (reference sequence). Trimming pared 4 bases from V and 6 bases from J, leaving 18 bases between. CDR3 region: CASSPVDRGGQTQYF. The CDR3 coding sequence is TGTGCCAGCAGCCCGGTGGATAGGGGGGGGCAGACCCAGTACTTC.

In this sample, this clone turned up once. CDR3 nucleotide sequence: TGTGCCAGCAGTGCAAAGGACAGGGAGCCCCTTCTCTCTGGAAACACCATATATTTT. It yields the protein CASSAKDREPLLSGNTIYF. The J gene is TRBJ1-3, the V gene TRBV6-4; 8 bases agree with TRBD1. The CDR3 length is 19 residues. Per the germline V gene, CDR1 is MRHNA and CDR2 is SNTAGT. V gave up 4 bases and J gave up 0 bases; unmatched junction bases: 14.

This chain uses TRBV7-3 with TRBJ2-3; 8 bases fit TRBD2. There are 15 residues in the CDR3. V lost 1 base and J lost 7; bases outside the gene matches: 7. Per germline, CDR1 SGHTA and CDR2 FQGTGA. The DNA for the CDR3 is TGTGCCAGCAGCTTAATGGCGGGAGGTCCAAATACGCAGTATTTT. Protein product: CASSLMAGGPNTQYF.

The chain is built from TRBV27 and TRBJ2-2, with 8 positions matching TRBD1. V gave up 6 bases and J gave up 6 bases; unmatched junction bases: 12. Germline lookup yields CDR1 MNHEY and CDR2 SMNVEV (reference sequence). The CDR3 covers 16 residues. CDR3 DNA: TGTGCCAGCAGCAAACGGGACAGGATGATCCCCGGGGAGCTGTTTTTT. Translated, it gives CASSKRDRMIPGELFF.

The chain employs TRBV4-1 and TRBJ1-1; possibly TRBD1 for D (6 bases). The CDR3 runs 15 residues. Trimming left V 3 bases short and J 4 bases short, with 15 bases between. Germline loops: CDR1 MGHRA, CDR2 YSYEKL. The CDR3 here is CASSHLDSDGTEAFF. The DNA for the CDR3 is TGCGCCAGCAGCCACCTGGACAGCGACGGCACTGAAGCTTTCTTT.

This clone was counted a single time. The gene calls are TRBV7-3 and TRBJ2-5; TRBD2 matches 15 bases. CDR1 is SGHTA and CDR2 is FQGTGA in the germline V gene. The CDR3 contains 17 residues. Germline trimming cut 2 bases from V and 4 bases from J; bases unmatched to any gene: 5. CDR3 sequence reads: CASSLGLAGGIGETQYF. In DNA form, the CDR3 reads TGTGCCAGCAGCTTAGGACTAGCGGGAGGGATAGGAGAGACCCAGTACTTC.

The chain combines TRBV2 with TRBJ1-1; D remains ambiguous. CDR1 is SNHLY and CDR2 is FYNNEI in the germline V gene. CDR3 length: 14 residues. Trimming stripped 3 bases from V and 3 bases from J, with 11 bases between. The CDR3 region is CASSERLADTEAFF. The CDR3 bases are TGTGCCAGCAGTGAGAGACTCGCGGACACTGAAGCTTTCTTT.

This sequence joins TRBV3-1 (or the pseudogene TRBV3-2) and TRBJ2-2; 8 bases are a match to TRBD2. The junction had 8 bases not matched to a gene; V was cut back by 1 base and J by 4 bases. Germline CDR1 reads LGHDT; CDR2 reads YNNKEL (reference sequence). The CDR3 has 17 amino acids. The CDR3 sequence is CASSQGAGVTGTGELFF. In DNA form, the CDR3 reads TGTGCCAGCAGCCAAGGAGCGGGAGTCACAGGCACCGGGGAGCTGTTTTTT.

V is TRBV7-2 and J is TRBJ2-1, with D possibly TRBD1 on 5 matching bases. Per the germline V gene, CDR1 is SGHTA and CDR2 is FQGNSA. V lost 0 bases to trimming and J lost 2 bases, with 8 bases between them. The CDR3 extends over 15 amino acids. CDR3 sequence: CASSLAQGTYNEQFF. The DNA of the CDR3 is TGTGCCAGCAGCTTAGCTCAGGGAACCTACAATGAGCAGTTCTTC.

The chain joins TRBV11-3 to TRBJ1-3; D is possibly TRBD1 (5 bases). V dropped 0 bases and J dropped 0 bases, with 18 bases sitting between them. The CDR3 totals 19 residues. Germline V CDR1 and CDR2: SGHNT, YENEEA. The CDR3 DNA reads TGTGCCAGCAGCTTAGAATGGCACCCAGGGTTCAACTCTGGAAACACCATATATTTT. Residues: CASSLEWHPGFNSGNTIYF. Full variable domain (remainder filled in from reference TRBV11-3 and TRBJ1-3): EAGVVQSPRYKIIEKKQPVAFWCNPISGHNTLYWYLQNLGQGPELLIRYENEEAVDDSQLPKDRFSAERLKGVDSTLKIQPAELGDSAVYLCASSLEWHPGFNSGNTIYFGEGSWLTVV.

The gene calls are TRBV27 and TRBJ2-7; 7 nucleotides agree with TRBD1. CDR1 is MNHEY, CDR2 SMNVEV, per germline (reference sequence). This CDR3 contains 13 residues. V lost 7 bases, J lost 0 bases, and 3 bases stayed unmatched. In nucleotides, the CDR3 is TGTGCCAGCACCGGGGACAGCTCCTACGAGCAGTACTTC. Translating gives CASTGDSSYEQYF.

V gene TRBV24-1 combines with J gene TRBJ2-1; TRBD1 matches 7 bases. CDR1 and CDR2 (germline): KGHDR, SFDVKD. J lost 7 bases, V lost 3 bases, and 5 bases had no gene match. The CDR3 is 14 residues long. The CDR3 loop reads CATSDPDRANEQFF. CDR3 bases: TGTGCCACCAGTGATCCAGACAGGGCAAATGAGCAGTTCTTC.

The chain carries TRBV24-1 and TRBJ1-5; no firm D call. V was shortened by 5 bases and J by 2 bases, with 6 bases between the two germline ends. CDR3 length: 13 residues. From germline, CDR1 is KGHDR and CDR2 SFDVKD. CDR3 bases: TGTGCCACCAGTGCCGGGGGCAATCAGCCCCAGCATTTT. The encoded protein is CATSAGGNQPQHF.

The chain combines TRBV28 with TRBJ2-3; D uncertain. The CDR3 covers 17 residues. V was trimmed by 5 bases and J by 3 bases, leaving 21 bases between them. Germline V gene data show CDR1 as MDHEN and CDR2 as SYDVKM. The CDR3 DNA follows: TGTGCCAGCAGTATAAGTGGCTCAGGCTTTGGGACAGATACGCAGTATTTT. Its translation: CASSISGSGFGTDTQYF.

V usage is TRBV7-2 and J usage is TRBJ2-3; maybe TRBD2 (6 bases). CDR1 and CDR2 (germline): SGHTA, FQGNSA. V was trimmed by 4 bases and J by 13 bases, leaving 18 bases between them. This CDR3 is 13 amino acids long. CDR3 in amino acids: CASSSPARETEYF. CDR3 nucleotides: TGTGCCAGCAGCTCCCCAGCGCGGGAAACCGAGTATTTT.

The chain combines TRBV2 with TRBJ1-6; 8 bases line up with TRBD1. Germline V CDR1 and CDR2: SNHLY, FYNNEI. Losses at the gene ends were 6 bases for V and 10 bases for J; bases not matched to a gene: 11. The CDR3 runs 15 residues. The CDR3 loop reads CASSVQGEGNSPLHF. CDR3 DNA: TGTGCCAGCAGCGTACAGGGGGAGGGTAACTCACCCCTCCACTTT.

This chain links TRBV19 with TRBJ1-6; D is perhaps TRBD1 (5 bases). CDR1 and CDR2 (germline): LNHDA, SQIVND (reference sequence). This CDR3 region has 14 residues. Trimming shortened V by 8 bases and J by 8 bases, and 16 bases separated the two germline ends. In DNA form, the CDR3 reads TGTGCCAGTTCGGGGCGGGGTTTGGATTCACCCCTCCACTTT. It translates to CASSGRGLDSPLHF.